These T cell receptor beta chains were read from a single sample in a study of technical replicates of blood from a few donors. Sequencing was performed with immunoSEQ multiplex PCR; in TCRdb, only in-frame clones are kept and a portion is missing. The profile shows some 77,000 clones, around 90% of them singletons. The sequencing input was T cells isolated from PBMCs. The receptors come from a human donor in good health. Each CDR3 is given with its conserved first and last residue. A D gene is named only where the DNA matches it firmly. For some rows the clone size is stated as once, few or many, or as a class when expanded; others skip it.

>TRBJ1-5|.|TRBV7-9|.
CASSSGVTAQGGNQPQHF
TGTGCCAGCAGCTCAGGTGTGACAGCCCAAGGGGGCAATCAGCCCCAGCATTTT
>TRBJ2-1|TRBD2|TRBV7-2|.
CASRRGGSYNEQFF
TGTGCCAGCAGGCGCGGGGGTTCCTACAATGAGCAGTTCTTC
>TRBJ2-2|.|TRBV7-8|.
CASSLSSGGTGELFF
TGTGCCAGCAGCTTATCCTCGGGTGGTACCGGGGAGCTGTTTTTT
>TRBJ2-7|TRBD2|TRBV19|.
CASSIGGLAAYEQYF
TGTGCCAGTAGTATCGGGGGACTAGCGGCCTACGAGCAGTACTTC
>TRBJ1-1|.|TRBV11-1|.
CASSPGAGRGNTEAFF
TGTGCCAGCAGCCCCGGCGCGGGGCGGGGGAACACTGAAGCTTTCTTT
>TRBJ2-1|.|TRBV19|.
CASTEQGKMNEQFF
TGTGCCAGTACCGAACAGGGTAAGATGAATGAGCAGTTCTTC
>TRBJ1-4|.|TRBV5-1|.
CASRGGETNEKLFF
TGCGCCAGCAGGGGCGGGGAAACTAATGAAAAACTGTTTTTT
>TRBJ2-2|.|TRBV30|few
CAWSRLATTGELFF
TGTGCCTGGAGCCGGCTAGCCACCACCGGGGAGCTGTTTTTT
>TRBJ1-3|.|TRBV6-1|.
CASSERTRPSAGNTIYF
TGTGCCAGCAGTGAACGAACTAGACCTTCGGCTGGAAACACCATATATTTT
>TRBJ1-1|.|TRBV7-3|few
CASSLFHLDGTPGTEAFF
TGTGCCAGCAGCTTATTCCACCTCGACGGCACCCCGGGCACTGAAGCTTTCTTT
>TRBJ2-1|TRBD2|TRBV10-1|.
CASSGRGGLSYNEQFF
TGCGCCAGCAGTGGGAGGGGAGGGCTCTCCTACAATGAGCAGTTCTTC
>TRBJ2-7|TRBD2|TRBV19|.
CASSIDSGTSDYEQYF
TGTGCCAGTAGTATAGATTCCGGGACTAGCGATTACGAGCAGTACTTC
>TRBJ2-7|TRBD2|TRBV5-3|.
CARRQPTSGIYYEQYF
TGTGCCAGAAGGCAGCCGACTAGCGGGATTTACTACGAGCAGTACTTC
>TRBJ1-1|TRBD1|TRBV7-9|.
CASSLTGLNTEAFF
TGTGCCAGCAGCTTGACAGGGTTGAACACTGAAGCTTTCTTT
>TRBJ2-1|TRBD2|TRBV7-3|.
CASSGTSGANNEQFF
TGTGCCAGCAGCGGAACTAGCGGGGCAAACAATGAGCAGTTCTTC
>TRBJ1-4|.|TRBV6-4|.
CASSLGGGDNEKLFF
TGTGCCAGCAGTTTGGGAGGAGGGGATAATGAAAAACTGTTTTTT
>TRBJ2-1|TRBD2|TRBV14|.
CASRGLAGGLNEQFF
TGTGCCAGCAGGGGACTAGCGGGAGGCCTCAATGAGCAGTTCTTC
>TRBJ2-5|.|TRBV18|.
CASSLRLGRGQETQYF
TGTGCCAGCTCACTTAGACTGGGTAGGGGGCAAGAGACCCAGTACTTC
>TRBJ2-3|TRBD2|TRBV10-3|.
CAIRGRTGTSGSITDTQYF
TGTGCCATCAGAGGACGTACCGGGACTAGCGGGAGTATCACAGATACGCAGTATTTT
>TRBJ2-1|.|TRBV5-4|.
CASSLRQASDEQFF
TGTGCCAGCAGCTTGAGACAAGCTTCAGATGAGCAGTTCTTC
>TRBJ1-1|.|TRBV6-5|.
CASSWGRRNTEAFF
TGTGCCAGCAGTTGGGGGCGCCGGAACACTGAAGCTTTCTTT
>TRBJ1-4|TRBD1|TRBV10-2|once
CASSAIGTVNEKLFF
TGCGCCAGCAGTGCGATTGGGACAGTTAATGAAAAACTGTTTTTT
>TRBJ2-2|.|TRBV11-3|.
CASSPSLRVNTGELFF
TGTGCCAGCAGCCCCTCCCTCAGGGTGAACACCGGGGAGCTGTTTTTT
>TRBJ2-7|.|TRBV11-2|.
CASSEDYSYEQYF
TGTGCCAGCAGCGAGGACTATTCCTACGAGCAGTACTTC